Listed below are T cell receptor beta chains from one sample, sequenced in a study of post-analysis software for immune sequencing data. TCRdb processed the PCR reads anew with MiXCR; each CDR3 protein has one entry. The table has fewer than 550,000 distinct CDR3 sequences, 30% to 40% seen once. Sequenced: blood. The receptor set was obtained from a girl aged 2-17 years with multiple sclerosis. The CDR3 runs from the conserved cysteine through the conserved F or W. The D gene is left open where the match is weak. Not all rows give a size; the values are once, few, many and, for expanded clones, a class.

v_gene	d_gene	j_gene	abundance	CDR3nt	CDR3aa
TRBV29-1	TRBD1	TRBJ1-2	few	TGCAGCGTGCCCAGGGGGCCAGACTATGGCTACACCTTC	CSVPRGPDYGYTF
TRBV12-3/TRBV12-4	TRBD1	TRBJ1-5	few	TGTGCCAGCAGTCCGGGACAGGGGGCTGGACAGCCCCAGCATTTT	CASSPGQGAGQPQHF
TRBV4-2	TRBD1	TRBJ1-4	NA	TGTGCCAGCAGCCAAGAGGAGCAGGGGGGTTTAGATGAAAAACTGTTTTTT	CASSQEEQGGLDEKLFF
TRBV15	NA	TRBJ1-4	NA	TGTGCCACCAGCGGCGGGACAAGTCCGGAAAAACTGTTTTTT	CATSGGTSPEKLFF
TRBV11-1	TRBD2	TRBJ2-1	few	TGTGCCAGCAGCTCGATACTAGCGGGGGGCCACAATGAGCAGTTCTTC	CASSSILAGGHNEQFF
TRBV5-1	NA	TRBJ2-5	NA	TGCGCCGGCAGAGGAATCCCCCGGGTACAAGAGACCCAGTACTTC	CAGRGIPRVQETQYF
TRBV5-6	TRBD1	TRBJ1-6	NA	TGTGCCAGCAGCTTACAGGGGATCTCCTATAATTCACCCCTCCACTTT	CASSLQGISYNSPLHF
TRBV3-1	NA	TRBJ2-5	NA	TGTGCCAGCAGCCAAGTCCTTACGGACTATGGGCAGTACTTC	CASSQVLTDYGQYF
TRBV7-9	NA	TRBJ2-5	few	TGTGCCAGCAGTCCCAACGGTGGTGTGACCCAGTACTTC	CASSPNGGVTQYF
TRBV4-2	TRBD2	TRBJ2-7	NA	TGTGCCAGCAGCCCCTTAGCGGGTAGCTCCTACGAGCAGTACTTC	CASSPLAGSSYEQYF
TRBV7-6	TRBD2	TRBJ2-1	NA	TGTGCCAGCAGCTTACGGACTAGGTCTGAGCAGTTCTTC	CASSLRTRSEQFF
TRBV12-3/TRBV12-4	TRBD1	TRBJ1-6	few	TGTGCCAGCAGTCGCTTGACAGGGAATAATTCACCCCTCCACTTT	CASSRLTGNNSPLHF
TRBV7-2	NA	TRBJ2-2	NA	TGTGCCAGCAGCTTAAAGGGTACCGGGGAGCTGTTTTTT	CASSLKGTGELFF
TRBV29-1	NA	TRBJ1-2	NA	TGCAGCGTTACCAACGAGGGAGGCTATGGCTACACCTTC	CSVTNEGGYGYTF
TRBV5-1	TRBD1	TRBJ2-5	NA	TGCGCCAGCAGTCAATTCAGGGGGCGGGAGACCCAGTACTTC	CASSQFRGRETQYF
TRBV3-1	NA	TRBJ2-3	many	TGTGCCAGCAGCCTTTCCGCTGGAGATACGCAGTATTTT	CASSLSAGDTQYF
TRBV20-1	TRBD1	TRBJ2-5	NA	TGCAGTGCTACGTCCGGGACAGGGGGATCCAATGAGCAGTACTTC	CSATSGTGGSNEQYF
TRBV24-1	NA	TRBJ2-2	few	TGTGCCACCTCACAGGGGGGGAGCGACACCGGGGAGCTGTTTTTT	CATSQGGSDTGELFF
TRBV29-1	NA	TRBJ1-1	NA	TGCAGCGTTGAAGACGGGCACACTGAAGCTTTCTTT	CSVEDGHTEAFF
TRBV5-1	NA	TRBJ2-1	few	TGCGCCAGCAGCTCCGGAGTTAGCTCCTACAATGAGCAGTTCTTC	CASSSGVSSYNEQFF
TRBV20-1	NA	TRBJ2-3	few	TGCAGTGCTAGTTACACGGGCCGCCTACCGGGAGATACGCAGTATTTT	CSASYTGRLPGDTQYF